The T cell receptor (beta chain) under discussion was sequenced for a study of T cell repertoires in cytomegalovirus infection. Overall study context: CMV infection together with matching HLA type was indicated by public TCR beta signatures.

TCRdb re-called the reads through MiXCR, storing one row per CDR3 protein. The table records some 230,000 distinct CDR3 sequences, 22% of them present only once. Regarding the study as a whole: There were carriers of CMV plus the relevant HLA, and cumulative public TCR beta family frequency identified them. HLA-C-restricted, CMV-specific TCR beta clonotypes were dominant ex vivo.

This clonotype has just a few counts. The antigen remains undetermined. CDR1 and CDR2 (germline): MNHEY, SVGEGT. The CDR3 sequence is 17 residues long. The V gene lost 6 bases and the J gene lost 0 bases, with 18 bases spanning the gap. Sequences were obtained from CD8+ T cells from PBMCs. The receptor's source is a human donor in good health (CMV status not recorded). Some clones in this sample may be carry-over from other donors' samples. The V and J genes are TRBV6-2 or TRBV6-3 and TRBJ1-5, with TRBD1 as a possible D gene (6 bases). CDR3 amino acids: CASSQGTRTDSNQPQHF. The CDR3 DNA reads TGTGCCAGCAGCCAAGGCACGAGGACAGATAGCAATCAGCCCCAGCATTTT.